The rows below give T cell receptor beta chains drawn from one sample of a study of glioma-infiltrating T cells. TCRdb independently ran MiXCR on the multiplex PCR reads; one entry per CDR3 protein. This sample has around 100,000 distinct CDR3 sequences; 29% occur once, and the top ten carry approximately 43%. Sample: glioma tissue, nonneoplastic brain tissue, or PBMCs (not recorded which). The receptors derive from a human donor with low-grade glioma or glioblastoma, undergoing nonglioma brain surgery, or in good health (not recorded which). Both conserved end residues are part of each CDR3. D genes are given only for firm matches. Some rows have no size entry. The others give once, few or many, or a class for an expanded clone.

j_call d_call clone_size v_call cdr3_aa cdr3_nt
TRBJ2-3 NA few TRBV29-1 CSVASITDTQYF TGCAGCGTGGCCTCAATCACAGATACGCAGTATTTT
TRBJ1-6 NA many TRBV6-1 CASTILGRSPLHF TGTGCCAGCACCATACTCGGGCGCTCACCCCTCCACTTT
TRBJ1-5 NA NA TRBV2 CASSLCTVESNQPQHF TGTGCCAGCAGTTTATGTACAGTTGAGAGCAATCAGCCCCAGCATTTT
TRBJ1-1 NA few TRBV19 CASSIRSTEAFF TGTGCCAGTAGTATACGGAGCACTGAAGCTTTCTTT
TRBJ2-7 TRBD1 once TRBV6-6 CASRGTGVGEQYF TGTGCCAGCAGGGGGACAGGGGTGGGCGAGCAGTACTTC
TRBJ1-6 NA NA TRBV28 CASKGPLTFYNSPLHF TGTGCCAGCAAAGGCCCCCTGACGTTTTATAATTCACCCCTCCACTTT
TRBJ2-7 NA NA TRBV7-6 CASSLQETYERYF TGTGCCAGCAGCTTACAGGAGACCTACGAGCGGTACTTC
TRBJ2-1 NA many TRBV4-2 CASSQDRLPYNEQFF TGTGCCAGCAGCCAAGATCGACTACCCTACAATGAGCAGTTCTTC
TRBJ1-1 TRBD1 few TRBV7-9 CASSLLRDSWIAEAFF TGTGCCAGCAGCCTCTTGCGGGACAGCTGGATCGCTGAAGCTTTCTTT
TRBJ2-5 TRBD2 NA TRBV5-4 CASSLGTSGGALETKYF TGTGCCAGCAGCTTGGGCACTAGCGGGGGGGCCTTGGAGACCAAGTACTTC
TRBJ1-1 TRBD1 NA TRBV20-1 CSARAGQGVLKAFF TGCAGTGCTAGGGCCGGACAGGGGGTGCTTAAAGCTTTCTTT
TRBJ2-6 NA few TRBV12-3/TRBV12-4 CASSPGSHSGANVLTF TGTGCCAGCAGCCCCGGTTCCCACTCTGGGGCCAACGTCCTGACTTTC
TRBJ1-1 NA many TRBV7-3 CASSLSGGSGTEAFF TGTGCCAGCAGCTTATCGGGAGGATCAGGCACTGAAGCTTTCTTT
TRBJ2-1 NA many TRBV6-2/TRBV6-3 CASSYRDTSYNEQFF TGTGCCAGCAGTTACAGGGACACCTCCTACAATGAGCAGTTCTTC
TRBJ1-1 NA few TRBV7-9 CASSFGTGNTEAFF TGTGCCAGCAGCTTCGGTACGGGGAACACTGAAGCTTTCTTT
TRBJ1-4 NA NA TRBV14 CASSQGGRSKLFF TGTGCCAGCAGCCAAGGAGGACGGTCAAAACTGTTTTTT
TRBJ2-3 NA many TRBV19 CASSMKHSTDTQYF TGTGCCAGTAGTATGAAGCATAGCACAGATACGCAGTATTTT
TRBJ1-5 NA many TRBV3-1 CASSKGNQPQHF TGTGCCAGCTCCAAGGGTAACCAGCCCCAGCATTTT
TRBJ2-5 NA many TRBV6-1 CASSSGQQGQVGETQYF TGTGCCAGCAGTTCCGGACAACAGGGTCAGGTTGGGGAGACCCAGTACTTC
TRBJ2-7 TRBD1 many TRBV4-1 CASSQYRDRDIYEQYF TGCGCCAGCAGCCAGTACCGGGACAGGGATATCTACGAGCAGTACTTC
TRBJ2-7 NA few TRBV14 CASSQGFVGEQYF TGTGCCAGCAGCCAGGGCTTTGTAGGGGAGCAGTACTTC
TRBJ2-1 TRBD2 NA TRBV9 CASSVGFRASGARVAYNEQFF TGTGCCAGCAGCGTAGGCTTTCGGGCTAGCGGGGCGAGAGTCGCCTACAATGAGCAGTTCTTC
TRBJ2-3 NA many TRBV6-1 CASSEAGGARNTQYF TGTGCCAGCAGTGAAGCGGGAGGAGCCAGAAATACGCAGTATTTT
TRBJ2-3 TRBD1 many TRBV6-1 CASSSRGRPTDTQYF TGTGCCAGCAGTTCAAGGGGGCGCCCCACAGATACGCAGTATTTT
TRBJ2-1 NA many TRBV7-3 CASSWDSNNEQFF TGTGCCAGCTCCTGGGACTCAAACAATGAGCAGTTCTTC
TRBJ2-3 TRBD2 few TRBV7-2 CASSRLAGGADTQYF TGTGCCAGCAGCCGTCTAGCGGGGGGGGCAGATACGCAGTATTTT
TRBJ1-1 NA many TRBV15 CATSSYGSALMNTEAFF TGTGCCACCAGCAGCTACGGGTCGGCACTAATGAACACTGAAGCTTTCTTT
TRBJ2-7 NA few TRBV29-1 CSVEATRGRASYEQYF TGCAGCGTTGAAGCTACTAGGGGCAGGGCCTCCTACGAGCAGTACTTC
TRBJ2-3 NA many TRBV28 CASSSDQPSTDTQYF TGTGCCAGCAGTTCCGATCAGCCTTCCACAGATACGCAGTATTTT
TRBJ2-3 NA NA TRBV7-2 CASSLGSSGTDTQYF TGTGCCAGCAGCTTAGGTAGTAGTGGCACAGATACGCAGTATTTT
TRBJ2-4 TRBD1 few TRBV5-1 CASTPGQGAKNIQYF TGCGCCAGCACACCGGGACAGGGGGCCAAAAACATTCAGTACTTC
TRBJ1-1 NA many TRBV5-1 CASSLDLNTEAFF TGCGCCAGCAGCTTGGACCTGAACACTGAAGCTTTCTTT